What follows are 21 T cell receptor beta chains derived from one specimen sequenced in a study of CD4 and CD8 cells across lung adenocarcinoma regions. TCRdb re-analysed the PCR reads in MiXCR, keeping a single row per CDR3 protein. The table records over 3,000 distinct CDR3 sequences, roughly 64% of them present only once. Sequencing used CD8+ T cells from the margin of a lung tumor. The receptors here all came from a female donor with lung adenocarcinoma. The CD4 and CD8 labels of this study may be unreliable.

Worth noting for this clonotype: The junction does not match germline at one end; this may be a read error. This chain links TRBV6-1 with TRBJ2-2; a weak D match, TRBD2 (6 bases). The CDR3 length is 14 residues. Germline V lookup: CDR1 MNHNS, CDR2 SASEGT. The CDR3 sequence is CASSELANGEEQFF. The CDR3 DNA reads TGTGCCAGCAGTGAGCTAGCGAACGGCGAGGAGCAGTTTTTT.

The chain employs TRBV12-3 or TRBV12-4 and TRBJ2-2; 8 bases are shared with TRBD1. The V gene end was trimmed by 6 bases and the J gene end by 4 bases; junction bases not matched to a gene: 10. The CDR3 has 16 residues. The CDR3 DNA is TGTGCCAGCAGCCGACAGGGGATTGGGGTCACCGGGGAGCTGTTTTTT. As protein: CASSRQGIGVTGELFF.

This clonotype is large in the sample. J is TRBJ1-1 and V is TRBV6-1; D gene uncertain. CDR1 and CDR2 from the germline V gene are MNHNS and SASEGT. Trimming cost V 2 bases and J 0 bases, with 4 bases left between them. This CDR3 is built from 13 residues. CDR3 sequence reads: CASSERLNTEAFF. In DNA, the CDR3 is TGTGCCAGCAGTGAACGGCTGAACACTGAAGCTTTCTTT.

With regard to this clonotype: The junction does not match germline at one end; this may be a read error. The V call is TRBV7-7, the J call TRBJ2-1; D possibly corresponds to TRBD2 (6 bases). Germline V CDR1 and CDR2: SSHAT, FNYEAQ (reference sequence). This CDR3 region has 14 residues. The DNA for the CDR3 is TGTGCTAGCAGCTTGACGGGAGCGGTAAATGAGCAGTTCTTC. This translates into CASSLTGAVNEQFF.

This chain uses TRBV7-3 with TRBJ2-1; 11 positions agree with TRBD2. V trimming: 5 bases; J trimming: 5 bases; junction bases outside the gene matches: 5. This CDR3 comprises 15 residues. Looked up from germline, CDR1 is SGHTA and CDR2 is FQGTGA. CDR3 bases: TGTGCCAGCAGCCTACTAGCGGGGGTCGACAATGAGCAGTTCTTC. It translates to CASSLLAGVDNEQFF.

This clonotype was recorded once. As DNA, the CDR3 is TGTGCCGCAAGACAACCGAACACTGAAGCTTTCTTT. This gives the protein CAARQPNTEAFF. The chain couples TRBV10-3 to TRBJ1-1; no firm D call. Germline V CDR1 and CDR2: ENHRY, SYGVKD. V dropped 11 bases and J dropped 1 base, with 11 bases sitting between them. This CDR3 has 12 residues.

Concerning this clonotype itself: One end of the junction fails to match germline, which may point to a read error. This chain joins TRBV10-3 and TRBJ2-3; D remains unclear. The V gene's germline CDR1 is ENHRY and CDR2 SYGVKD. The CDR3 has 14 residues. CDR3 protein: CAVSESSAKDTQYF. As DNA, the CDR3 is TGTGCCGTCAGTGAGTCCAGTGCCAAAGATACTCAGTATTTT.

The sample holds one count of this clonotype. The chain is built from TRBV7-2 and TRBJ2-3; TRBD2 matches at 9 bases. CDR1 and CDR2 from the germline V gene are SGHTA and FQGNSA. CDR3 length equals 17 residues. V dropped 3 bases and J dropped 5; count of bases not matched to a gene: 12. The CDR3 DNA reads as TGTGCCAGCAGCTTCTATGGTAGCGGGAGTTCGGGAGATACGCAGTATTTT. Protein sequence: CASSFYGSGSSGDTQYF.

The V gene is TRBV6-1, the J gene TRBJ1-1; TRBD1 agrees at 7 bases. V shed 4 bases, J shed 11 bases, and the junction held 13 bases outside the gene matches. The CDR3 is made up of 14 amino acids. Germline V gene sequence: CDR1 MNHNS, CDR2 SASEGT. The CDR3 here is CASSARRGQGEAFF. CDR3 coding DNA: TGTGCCAGCAGTGCCAGGCGGGGTCAGGGGGAGGCTTTCTTT.

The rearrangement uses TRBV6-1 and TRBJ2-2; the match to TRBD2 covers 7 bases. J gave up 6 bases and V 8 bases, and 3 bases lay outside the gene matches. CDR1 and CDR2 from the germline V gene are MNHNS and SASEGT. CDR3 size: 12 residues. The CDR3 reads CASVGGPGELFF. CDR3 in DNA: TGTGCCAGCGTGGGAGGGCCCGGGGAGCTGTTTTTT.

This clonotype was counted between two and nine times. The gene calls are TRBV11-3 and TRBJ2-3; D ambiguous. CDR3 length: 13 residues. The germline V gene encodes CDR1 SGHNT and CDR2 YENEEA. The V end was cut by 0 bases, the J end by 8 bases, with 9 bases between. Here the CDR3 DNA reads TGTGCCAGCAGCTTAGAGACGGTGTCTACGCAGTATTTT. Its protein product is CASSLETVSTQYF.

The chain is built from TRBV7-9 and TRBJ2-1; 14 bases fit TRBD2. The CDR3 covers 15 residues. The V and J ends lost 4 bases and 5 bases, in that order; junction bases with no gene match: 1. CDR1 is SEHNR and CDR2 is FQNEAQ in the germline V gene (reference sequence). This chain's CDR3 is CASSWGLAGDNEQFF. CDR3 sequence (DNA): TGTGCCAGCAGCTGGGGACTAGCGGGAGACAATGAGCAGTTCTTC. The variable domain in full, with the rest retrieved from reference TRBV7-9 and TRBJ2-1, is DTGVSQNPRHKITKRGQNVTFRCDPISEHNRLYWYRQTLGQGPEFLTYFQNEAQLEKSRLLSDRFSAERPKGSFSTLEIQRTEQGDSAMYLCASSWGLAGDNEQFFGPGTRLTVL.

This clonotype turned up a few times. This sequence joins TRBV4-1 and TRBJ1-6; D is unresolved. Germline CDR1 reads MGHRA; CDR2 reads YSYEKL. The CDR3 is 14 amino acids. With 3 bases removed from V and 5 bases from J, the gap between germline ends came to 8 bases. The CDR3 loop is CASSHNGDNSPLHF. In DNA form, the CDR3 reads TGCGCCAGCAGCCATAACGGAGATAATTCACCCCTCCACTTT.

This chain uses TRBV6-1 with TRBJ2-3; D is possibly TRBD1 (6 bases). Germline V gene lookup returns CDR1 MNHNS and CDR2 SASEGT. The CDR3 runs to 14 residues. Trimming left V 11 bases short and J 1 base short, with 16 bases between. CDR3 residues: CAGPVRQGTDTQYF. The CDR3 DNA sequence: TGTGCCGGACCGGTTAGACAGGGCACAGATACGCAGTATTTT.

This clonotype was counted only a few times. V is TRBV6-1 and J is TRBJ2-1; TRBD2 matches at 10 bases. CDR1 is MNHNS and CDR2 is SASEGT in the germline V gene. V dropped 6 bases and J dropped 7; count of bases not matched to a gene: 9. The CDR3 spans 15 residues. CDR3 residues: CASRKVAGGVNEQFF. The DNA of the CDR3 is TGTGCCAGCAGAAAAGTAGCGGGAGGTGTTAATGAGCAGTTCTTC.

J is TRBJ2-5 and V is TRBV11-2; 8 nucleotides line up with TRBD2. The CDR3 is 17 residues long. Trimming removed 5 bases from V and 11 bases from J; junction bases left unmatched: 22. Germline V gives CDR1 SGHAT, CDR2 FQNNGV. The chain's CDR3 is CASSVASGGVDPDTQYF. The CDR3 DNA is TGTGCCAGCAGCGTGGCGAGCGGGGGCGTGGACCCAGATACGCAGTACTTC.

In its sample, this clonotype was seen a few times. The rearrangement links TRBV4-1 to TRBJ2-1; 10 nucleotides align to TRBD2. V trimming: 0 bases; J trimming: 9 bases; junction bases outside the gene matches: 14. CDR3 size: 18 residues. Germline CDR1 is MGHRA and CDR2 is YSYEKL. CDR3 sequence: CASSQDLLAGVPRSEQFF. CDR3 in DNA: TGCGCCAGCAGCCAAGATCTCCTAGCGGGAGTTCCACGAAGTGAGCAGTTCTTC.

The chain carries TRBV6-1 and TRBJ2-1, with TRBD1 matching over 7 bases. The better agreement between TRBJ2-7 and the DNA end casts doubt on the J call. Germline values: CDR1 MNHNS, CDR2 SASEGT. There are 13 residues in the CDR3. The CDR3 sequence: CASRTGTDYEQYF. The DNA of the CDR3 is TGTGCCAGCAGGACAGGGACAGACTACGAGCAGTACTTC.

The CDR3 DNA sequence: TGTGCCAGCAGGAGCGGGGGGGGCACCGGGGAGCTGTTTTTT. It specifies CASRSGGGTGELFF. This chain links TRBV6-1 with TRBJ2-2; 10 bases match TRBD2. The germline V gene encodes CDR1 MNHNS and CDR2 SASEGT. Trimming removed 6 bases from V and 4 bases from J; junction bases left unmatched: 2. CDR3 length equals 14 residues.

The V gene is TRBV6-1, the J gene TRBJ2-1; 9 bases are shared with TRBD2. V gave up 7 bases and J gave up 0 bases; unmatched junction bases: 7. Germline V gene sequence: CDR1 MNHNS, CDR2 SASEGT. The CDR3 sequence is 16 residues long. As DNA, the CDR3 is TGTGCCAGCAAGGACTTAGCGGGAGTCTCCTACAATGAGCAGTTCTTC. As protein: CASKDLAGVSYNEQFF.

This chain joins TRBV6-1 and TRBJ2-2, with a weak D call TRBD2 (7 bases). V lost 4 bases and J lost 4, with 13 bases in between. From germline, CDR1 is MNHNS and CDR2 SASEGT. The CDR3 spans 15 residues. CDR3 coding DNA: TGTGCCAGCAGTGCCCGGGGGGCGAGCACCGGGGAGCTGTTTTTT. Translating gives CASSARGASTGELFF.